The 2 T cell receptor beta chains below were found in one sample sequenced in a study of regulatory T cells in long-lasting Graves disease. Time point reported: newly diagnosed GD, antithyroid drugs for less than 3 months. PBMC RNA served as the TCR library source. With iRepertoire HTBI primers and Arm-PCR of CDR3 regions, TCR beta libraries were built. MiXCR, run by TCRdb on the multiplex PCR reads, gives a single entry per CDR3 protein. The table lists 420,000 or so distinct CDR3 sequences, roughly 15% of them singletons, with 20% to 25% in the top ten. These same records also appear under a second study, on T cells in Graves' hyperthyroidism and ophthalmopathy.

The input for sequencing was peripheral blood mononuclear cells (PBMCs), taken at new diagnosis, from a patient treated with antithyroid drugs. The receptor set was obtained from a woman younger than 30 with Graves disease.

This clonotype was counted at least ten times. The gene calls are TRBV6-5 and TRBJ2-5; TRBD1 might be the D (5 bases). Germline V gene lookup returns CDR1 MNHEY and CDR2 SVGAGI. This CDR3 has 15 residues. The V and J ends lost 0 bases and 2 bases respectively, with 10 bases between them. The CDR3 DNA reads as TGTGCCAGCAGTTACTCGGAAGGGGTTCAAGAGACCCAGTACTTC. It yields the protein CASSYSEGVQETQYF.

This clonotype was observed a handful of times. J is TRBJ2-2 and V is TRBV29-1; D possibly corresponds to TRBD2 (5 bases). V was shortened by 3 bases and J by 2 bases, with 10 bases between the two germline ends. The germline V gene encodes CDR1 SQVTM and CDR2 ANQGSEA. The CDR3 length is 14 residues. The CDR3 protein is CSVEGGFNTGELFF. The CDR3 DNA reads as TGCAGCGTTGAGGGCGGGTTTAACACCGGGGAGCTGTTTTTT.